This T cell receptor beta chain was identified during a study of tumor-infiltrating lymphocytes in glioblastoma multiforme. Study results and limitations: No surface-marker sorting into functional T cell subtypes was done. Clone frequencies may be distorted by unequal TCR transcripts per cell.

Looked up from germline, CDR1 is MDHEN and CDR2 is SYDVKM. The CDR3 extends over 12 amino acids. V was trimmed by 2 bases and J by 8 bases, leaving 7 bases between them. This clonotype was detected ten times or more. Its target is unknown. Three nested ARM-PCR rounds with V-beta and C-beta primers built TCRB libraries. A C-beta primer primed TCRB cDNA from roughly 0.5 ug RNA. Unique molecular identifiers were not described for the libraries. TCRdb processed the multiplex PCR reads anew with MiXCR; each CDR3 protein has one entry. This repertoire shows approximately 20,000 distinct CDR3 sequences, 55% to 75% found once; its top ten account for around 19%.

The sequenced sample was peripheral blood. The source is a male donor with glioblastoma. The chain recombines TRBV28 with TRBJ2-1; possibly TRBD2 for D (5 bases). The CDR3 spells CASSLRRDEQFF. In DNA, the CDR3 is TGTGCCAGCAGTTTAAGGCGGGATGAGCAGTTCTTC.